The present T cell receptor beta chain was sequenced within a study of identical twins (dated by TCRdb to 2015 to 2016). The study in broad terms: To test whether fetal clonotypes persist, this study deep-sequenced TCR alpha and beta repertoires from monozygotic twins, from unrelated adults of various ages, and from cord blood. Replicate twin experiments were performed at different times using different library preparation protocols to rule out contamination. The study at large found these results: Invariant T cells such as MAIT and iNKT could partly confound zero-insertion analyses, though diverse VJ usage argued against this for most clonotypes. Compared with coincidental sharing between unrelated individuals, an excess of low generation-probability sequences was observed among out-of-frame TCR alpha sequences shared between twins. Fewer insertions were carried by abundant cord blood beta clonotypes, a similar but weaker trend appeared in young adult naive repertoires, and no such trend appeared in memory repertoires. Conclusions relied on cross-sectional statistical analysis, since the same donors could not be followed over many years. Recombination models systematically underestimated out-of-frame TCR alpha sharing in monozygotic twins but agreed with sharing between unrelated individuals. The excess sharing between twins in beta out-of-frame sequences was weaker because fewer shared sequences reduced the signal-to-noise ratio.

V is clipped by 4 bases and J by 0 bases, and the sequence between their germline boundaries is 3 bases long. The germline V gene (reference sequence) gives CDR1 as GTSNPN and CDR2 as SVGIG. Including cysteine and phenylalanine, the CDR3 has 12 amino acids. Only the CDR3 portion is preserved as DNA: 36 bases, with reading frame beginning at the first base. This clonotype occurred many times. Its antigen is unknown. No much larger clone exists at a distance of one base, and base qualities are not known. All donors were healthy Caucasians. The twin cohort consisted of three pairs of female monozygotic twins, all aged about 18 to 30 years. CD4+ and CD8+ T cell populations were isolated with positive isolation kits from Invitrogen. The method behind the library was 5' RACE. These reads were obtained on an Illumina HiSeq 2000. Template switching added a universal primer binding site, and the final cDNA carried a unique molecular identifier that allowed TCR cDNA molecules to be counted accurately. Specific primers in the conserved constant-segment region were used to synthesize first-strand cDNA for TCR alpha and beta chains. To control for contamination, every cDNA library was double barcoded, receiving both a SMART-Mk sample barcode and Illumina barcodes. TruSeq adapter sequences and Illumina sample barcodes were added in two successive PCR steps. The TCR alpha and beta cDNA libraries were sequenced on the Illumina HiSeq platform using custom primers. Concerning the study's data processing: Unique molecular identifiers were extracted from raw reads with MiGEC, and CDR3 positions were determined with MiXCR. For each individual, recombination models were inferred using an EM algorithm with the repgenHMM and IGoR tools. Shared clonotypes were analyzed with the tcR package in R, and sharing was normalized by the product of cloneset sizes. To study raw recombination free of thymic and clonal selection effects, out-of-frame nonproductive sequences were analyzed. TCRdb redid the processing of the public reads, applying fastp at Q25 and MiXCR, and retained in-frame beta chains. Entries that share a CDR3 protein sequence are merged under the most common genes and DNA. These V and J calls originate from TCRdb's pipeline instead of the authors' own analysis. The sample profile shows 470,000 or so distinct CDR3 sequences; less than 25% of them were found once. The ten largest clones take up just under 3% of the sample.

These data were likewise used in another study, on T cells expressing NK-cell markers. The second paper states: Under 10 donors provided sorted CD3+CD56+NKG2C+, CD3+CD56+NKG2C- and CD3+CD56-NKG2C+ T-cell subsets, whose TCR beta-chain repertoires were profiled. Of the eight sequenced donors, seven were found to be HCMV-seropositive and one was found to be HCMV-seronegative. In several experiments an anti-gammadeltaTCR antibody was added to restrict sorting to alphabetaTCR-expressing T cells. In more than 5 donors, the dominant CD3+CD56+NKG2C+ clonotypes ranked among the top 10 CD8+ clonotypes, making up roughly 1.0-8% of CD8+ T cells. Those dominant clonotypes were again the most abundant among CD3+CD56-NKG2C+ cells in a handful of donors, at about 25-60.1%. It remained unclear whether the expanded NKG2C-expressing T cell clones were specific for HCMV antigens. The eight sequenced donors were randomly selected healthy volunteers, three men and five women. To determine HCMV serostatus, a commercial ELISA kit was used to detect HCMV-specific IgG in serum. MIGEC was used to demultiplex reads and group reads by UMI, and MiTCR was used to assemble and quantify clonotypes. To exclude erroneous sequences, any TCR cDNA sequence not supported by at least two reads was discarded. The tcR package was used for downstream repertoire analysis, and clonotypes were matched across fractions by CDR3 nucleotide sequence plus V segment. VDJmatch was used to annotate antigen specificity against VDJdb, with one amino acid substitution in CDR3 allowed.

The sequence derives from a woman aged 18-35 years in good health. Material for sequencing was CD4+ T cells sorted from blood. The chain links TRBV30 with TRBJ2-2, with the identity of the D gene unclear. In nucleotide form, the sequence is TGTGCCTGGACTCCGAACACCGGGGAGCTGTTTTTT. Its amino acids are CAWTPNTGELFF. The variable domain in full, with residues beyond the CDR3 obtained from the reference TRBV30 and TRBJ2-2 genes, is SQTIHQWPATLVQPVGSPLSLECTVEGTSNPNLYWYRQAAGRGLQLLFYSVGIGQISSEVPQNLSASRPQDRQFILSSKKLLLSDSGFYLCAWTPNTGELFFGEGSRLTVL.